Presented here are 26 T cell receptor beta chains from one specimen sequenced in a study of molecular identifiers for immune sequencing clone quantification. From the PCR reads, TCRdb called clonotypes with MiXCR, one entry per CDR3 protein. The sample lists about 640,000 distinct CDR3 sequences; approximately 20% were seen once. The specimen sequenced was naive CD8+ T cells from blood, with Jurkat cell RNA spiked in. Subset given: FACS-sorted CD8+CD4-CCR7+CD45RA+ naive T cells. The origin of the receptors is a human donor in good health. Some libraries in this study had Jurkat cell RNA spiked in.

This clonotype was picked up a small number of times. The chain joins TRBV7-9 to TRBJ2-1, with D hard to call. CDR1 and CDR2 (germline): SEHNR, FQNEAQ (reference sequence). V gave up 4 bases and J gave up 0 bases, with 13 bases separating them. This CDR3 region has 16 residues. The CDR3 sequence is CASSSTEWSSYNEQFF. The CDR3 DNA reads as TGTGCCAGCAGCTCTACCGAGTGGAGCTCCTACAATGAGCAGTTCTTC.

This clonotype was picked up many times. The V gene is TRBV28, the J gene TRBJ2-7, with D possibly being TRBD1 or TRBD2 (6 bases each). Germline lookup yields CDR1 MDHEN and CDR2 SYDVKM. The CDR3 is 14 amino acids. Deletions cut 2 bases from V and 4 bases from J, with 12 bases between. In nucleotides, the CDR3 is TGTGCCAGCAGTTTAGTGATAGGGGGGTACGAGCAGTACTTC. Amino acid sequence: CASSLVIGGYEQYF.

This clonotype was detected many times. V and J are TRBV12-3 or TRBV12-4 and TRBJ1-3; D not certain. The CDR3 is made up of 12 amino acids. Trimming removed 5 bases from V and 4 bases from J, with 6 bases in between. CDR3 bases: TGTGCCAGCAGTCCCACGGGAAACACCATATATTTT. Translation gives CASSPTGNTIYF.

V is TRBV6-1 and J is TRBJ2-7; TRBD1 matches 10 bases. V lost 4 bases to trimming and J lost 2 bases; unmatched junction nucleotides: 5. The germline CDR1 and CDR2 sequences are MNHNS and SASEGT. The CDR3 is 15 residues long. The CDR3 region has the DNA TGTGCCAGCAGTGGTGGGACAGGGGTGCCCTACGAGCAGTACTTC. It yields the protein CASSGGTGVPYEQYF.

This clonotype turned up a few times. The rearrangement uses TRBV28 and TRBJ2-1; no clear D. The CDR3 has 12 amino acids. V was cut by 1 base and J by 13 bases, with 11 bases left in between. Germline loops: CDR1 MDHEN, CDR2 SYDVKM. DNA of the CDR3: TGTGCCAGCAGTTTATACGTGAAGGGTCAGTTCTTC. Translated, it gives CASSLYVKGQFF.

The chain combines TRBV19 with TRBJ1-1; TRBD1 might be the D (5 bases). V lost 1 base and J lost 7, with 10 bases in between. Germline CDR1 reads LNHDA; CDR2 reads SQIVND (reference sequence). The CDR3 has 13 residues. CDR3 sequence: CASSIGQLNEAFF. The DNA for the CDR3 is TGTGCCAGTAGTATAGGACAGCTCAATGAAGCTTTCTTT.

This clonotype appeared many times. The genes are TRBV6-5 and TRBJ1-2, with TRBD1 as a possible D gene (5 bases). The germline CDR1 and CDR2 sequences are MNHEY and SVGAGI. The CDR3 length is 14 residues. The V end was cut by 0 bases, the J end by 3 bases, with 8 bases between. This CDR3 is CASSYSGHDYGYTF. The CDR3 nucleotides read TGTGCCAGCAGTTACTCCGGACACGACTATGGCTACACCTTC.

This clonotype showed up many times. The chain couples TRBV27 to TRBJ2-7; perhaps TRBD2 as D (6 bases). The length of the CDR3 is 15 residues. Germline lookup yields CDR1 MNHEY and CDR2 SMNVEV (reference sequence). Trimming pared 5 bases from V and 5 bases from J, leaving 19 bases between. The CDR3 nucleotides read TGTGCCAGCAGTAACCGGGACTCGGTCCGGGACGAGCAGTACTTC. Translation: CASSNRDSVRDEQYF.

This clonotype was counted ten times or more. This chain links TRBV11-2 with TRBJ2-1; D gene unclear. The germline gives CDR1 SGHAT, CDR2 FQNNGV. The V and J ends lost 3 bases and 0 bases respectively, with 6 bases between them. The CDR3 is 14 amino acids. The CDR3 is CASSFLSSYNEQFF. CDR3 sequence (DNA): TGTGCCAGCAGCTTTCTTAGCTCCTACAATGAGCAGTTCTTC.

This clonotype was detected ten times or more. This CDR3 reads CASYESGNEQYF. The CDR3 bases are TGCGCCAGCTACGAGTCCGGTAACGAGCAGTACTTC. The chain couples TRBV5-1 to TRBJ2-7, with unresolved D. CDR1 and CDR2 from the germline V gene are SGHRS and YFSETQ. This CDR3 has 12 residues. The germline V and J ends were trimmed by 7 bases and 5 bases, with 13 bases remaining between them.

This clonotype appeared many times. The rearrangement uses TRBV27 and TRBJ1-1, with D uncertain. Between the trimmed V and J ends, which lost 6 bases and 4 bases, there was a span of 12 bases. The germline V gene encodes CDR1 MNHEY and CDR2 SMNVEV (reference sequence). The CDR3 sequence is 13 residues long. Here the CDR3 DNA reads TGTGCCAGCAGAGACCTTTTGACCACTGAAGCTTTCTTT. Translation: CASRDLLTTEAFF.

This clonotype came up many times. The chain is built from TRBV28 and TRBJ1-4; D unclear. The CDR3 sequence is 15 residues long. V gave up 6 bases and J gave up 4 bases, with 15 bases separating them. Germline CDR1 MDHEN, CDR2 SYDVKM. DNA of the CDR3: TGTGCCAGCAGCCCCTGGCTAGTGGGTAATGAAAAACTGTTTTTT. Translation: CASSPWLVGNEKLFF.

The chain couples TRBV27 to TRBJ2-7, with TRBD1 as a possible D gene (6 bases). Deletions cut 1 base from V and 2 bases from J, with 9 bases between. Germline CDR1 and CDR2: MNHEY and SMNVEV (reference sequence). The CDR3 contains 14 residues. The CDR3 loop is CASSLLGHPYEQYF. Written as DNA, the CDR3 is TGTGCCAGCAGTTTATTGGGACACCCCTACGAGCAGTACTTC.

This clonotype has ten or more counts. V usage is TRBV27 and J usage is TRBJ1-5; no definite D call. The germline CDR1 and CDR2 sequences are MNHEY and SMNVEV (reference sequence). The CDR3 spans 13 residues. Trimming removed 5 bases at V and 7 bases at J, with 12 bases between. CDR3 residues: CASSIGPRQPQHF. CDR3 nucleotide sequence: TGTGCCAGCAGTATCGGGCCGCGCCAGCCCCAGCATTTT.

This clonotype was counted many times. J is TRBJ2-7 and V is TRBV28; D perhaps matches TRBD1 (6 bases). Germline loops: CDR1 MDHEN, CDR2 SYDVKM. V was cut by 6 bases and J by 3 bases, with 18 bases left in between. The CDR3 runs 15 residues. The DNA of the CDR3 is TGTGCCAGCAGCCTGCTAGGGGGTCTGGGCTACGAGCAGTACTTC. It specifies CASSLLGGLGYEQYF.

The rearrangement uses TRBV5-4 and TRBJ2-7, with 10 bases aligning to TRBD1. This CDR3 comprises 14 residues. The V and J ends lost 3 bases and 5 bases, in that order; junction bases with no gene match: 5. Per the germline V gene, CDR1 is SGHNT and CDR2 is YYREEE (reference sequence). CDR3 amino acids: CASSWGTGVNEQYF. For the CDR3, the DNA is TGTGCCAGCAGCTGGGGGACAGGGGTGAACGAGCAGTACTTC.

This clonotype was counted a few times. The genes are TRBV5-6 and TRBJ2-1; TRBD1 might be the D (6 bases). Trimming cost V 4 bases and J 7 bases, with 15 bases left between them. This CDR3 comprises 14 residues. From germline, CDR1 is SGHDT and CDR2 YYEEEE. CDR3 sequence reads: CASSLSRGMNEQFF. The CDR3 nucleotides are TGTGCCAGCAGCCTCTCCAGGGGCATGAATGAGCAGTTCTTC.

This clonotype was observed at least ten times. The V gene is TRBV27, the J gene TRBJ2-7; D possibly matches TRBD1 or TRBD2 (5 bases each). There are 15 residues in the CDR3. V gave up 5 bases and J gave up 2 bases, with 16 bases separating them. Germline assignment: CDR1 MNHEY and CDR2 SMNVEV (reference sequence). The CDR3 DNA follows: TGTGCCAGCAGTCTGACCGGGACGTCGACCTACGAGCAGTACTTC. Translating it yields CASSLTGTSTYEQYF.

This clonotype was recorded at least ten times. The chain is built from TRBV19 and TRBJ2-1; 13 positions agree with TRBD2. V lost 5 bases and J lost 12; bases outside the gene matches: 10. Per germline, CDR1 LNHDA and CDR2 SQIVND (reference sequence). The CDR3 consists of 15 residues. The CDR3 DNA reads TGTGCCAGTAGTCCCGGGACTAGCGGGGCCCTATGGCAGTTCTTC. The encoded protein is CASSPGTSGALWQFF.

This clonotype was picked up many times. The chain uses TRBV18 and TRBJ1-2; tentatively, D is TRBD1 (6 bases). Germline lookup yields CDR1 KGHSH and CDR2 LQKENI. The V and J ends lost 0 bases and 1 base respectively, with 18 bases between them. This CDR3 has 18 amino acids. This CDR3 reads CASSPPGTPNTLNYGYTF. The CDR3 nucleotides are TGTGCCAGCTCACCACCCGGGACACCGAACACCCTTAACTATGGCTACACCTTC.

As regards this clonotype: The CDR3 carries no conserved terminal phenylalanine or tryptophan, so it likely arises from a read error. It is unclear where the CDR3 begins or ends on the DNA, so no DNA is shown, and the CDR3 is as TCRdb lists it. The chain has TRBV10-1 and TRBJ2-1; the D call TRBD1 from the table was never checked on the DNA. Both ends counted, the CDR3 spans 13 residues. Germline assignment: CDR1 WNHNN and CDR2 SYGVQD (reference sequence). CDR3 in amino acids: CASSELRQGAKVI.

This clonotype came up a few times. The chain links TRBV5-6 to TRBJ2-3, with 12 positions matching TRBD2. Trimming took 4 bases from V and 11 from J; bases not matched to a gene: 14. Germline CDR1 and CDR2: SGHDT and YYEEEE. The CDR3 spans 16 residues. The CDR3, as DNA: TGTGCCAGCAGCCCGGCCGGGACTAGCGGGTTGCGGGGGCAGTATTTT. The encoded protein is CASSPAGTSGLRGQYF.

In the case of this clonotype: Given a much more abundant clone one base away, this may be a read error. This chain links TRBV11-2 with TRBJ2-1; 9 positions match TRBD2. The CDR3 contains 13 residues. The germline V gene encodes CDR1 SGHAT and CDR2 FQNNGV. The CDR3: CAGSLAGANEQFF. CDR3 coding DNA: TGTGCCGGCAGCTTAGCGGGGGCAAATGAGCAGTTCTTC. The full variable domain, its missing parts supplied by reference TRBV11-2 and TRBJ2-1, is EAGVAQSPRYKIIEKRQSVAFWCNPISGHATLYWYQQILGQGPKLLIQFQNNGVVDDSQLPKDRFSAERLKGVDSTLKIQPAKLEDSAVYLCAGSLAGANEQFFGPGTRLTVL.

The sample holds many counts of this clonotype. The chain joins TRBV27 to TRBJ2-5; D gene ambiguous. V lost 3 bases, J lost 4 bases, and 15 bases lay in between. CDR1 and CDR2 from the germline V gene are MNHEY and SMNVEV (reference sequence). The CDR3 runs to 15 residues. The CDR3 DNA reads TGTGCCAGCAGTTTCGCAGGTCTCTACCGAGAGACCCAGTACTTC. Its translation: CASSFAGLYRETQYF.

This clonotype came up many times. The chain joins TRBV5-1 to TRBJ1-2; D is ambiguous. The germline V gene encodes CDR1 SGHRS and CDR2 YFSETQ. This CDR3 comprises 14 residues. The germline V and J ends were trimmed by 2 bases and 4 bases, with 12 bases remaining between them. In DNA form, the CDR3 reads TGCGCCAGCAGCTTACACGGAGCCGCCTATGGCTACACCTTC. It encodes CASSLHGAAYGYTF.

On this clonotype: A much larger clone lies one base from this, so it may be a read error. This chain connects TRBV12-3 or TRBV12-4 to TRBJ2-3; D gene uncertain. The CDR3 consists of 17 residues. DNA of the CDR3: TGTGCCAGCAGTTTAGCGTCGGGCCCCACCCCCACAGATACGCGGTATTTT. Translating gives CASSLASGPTPTDTRYF.